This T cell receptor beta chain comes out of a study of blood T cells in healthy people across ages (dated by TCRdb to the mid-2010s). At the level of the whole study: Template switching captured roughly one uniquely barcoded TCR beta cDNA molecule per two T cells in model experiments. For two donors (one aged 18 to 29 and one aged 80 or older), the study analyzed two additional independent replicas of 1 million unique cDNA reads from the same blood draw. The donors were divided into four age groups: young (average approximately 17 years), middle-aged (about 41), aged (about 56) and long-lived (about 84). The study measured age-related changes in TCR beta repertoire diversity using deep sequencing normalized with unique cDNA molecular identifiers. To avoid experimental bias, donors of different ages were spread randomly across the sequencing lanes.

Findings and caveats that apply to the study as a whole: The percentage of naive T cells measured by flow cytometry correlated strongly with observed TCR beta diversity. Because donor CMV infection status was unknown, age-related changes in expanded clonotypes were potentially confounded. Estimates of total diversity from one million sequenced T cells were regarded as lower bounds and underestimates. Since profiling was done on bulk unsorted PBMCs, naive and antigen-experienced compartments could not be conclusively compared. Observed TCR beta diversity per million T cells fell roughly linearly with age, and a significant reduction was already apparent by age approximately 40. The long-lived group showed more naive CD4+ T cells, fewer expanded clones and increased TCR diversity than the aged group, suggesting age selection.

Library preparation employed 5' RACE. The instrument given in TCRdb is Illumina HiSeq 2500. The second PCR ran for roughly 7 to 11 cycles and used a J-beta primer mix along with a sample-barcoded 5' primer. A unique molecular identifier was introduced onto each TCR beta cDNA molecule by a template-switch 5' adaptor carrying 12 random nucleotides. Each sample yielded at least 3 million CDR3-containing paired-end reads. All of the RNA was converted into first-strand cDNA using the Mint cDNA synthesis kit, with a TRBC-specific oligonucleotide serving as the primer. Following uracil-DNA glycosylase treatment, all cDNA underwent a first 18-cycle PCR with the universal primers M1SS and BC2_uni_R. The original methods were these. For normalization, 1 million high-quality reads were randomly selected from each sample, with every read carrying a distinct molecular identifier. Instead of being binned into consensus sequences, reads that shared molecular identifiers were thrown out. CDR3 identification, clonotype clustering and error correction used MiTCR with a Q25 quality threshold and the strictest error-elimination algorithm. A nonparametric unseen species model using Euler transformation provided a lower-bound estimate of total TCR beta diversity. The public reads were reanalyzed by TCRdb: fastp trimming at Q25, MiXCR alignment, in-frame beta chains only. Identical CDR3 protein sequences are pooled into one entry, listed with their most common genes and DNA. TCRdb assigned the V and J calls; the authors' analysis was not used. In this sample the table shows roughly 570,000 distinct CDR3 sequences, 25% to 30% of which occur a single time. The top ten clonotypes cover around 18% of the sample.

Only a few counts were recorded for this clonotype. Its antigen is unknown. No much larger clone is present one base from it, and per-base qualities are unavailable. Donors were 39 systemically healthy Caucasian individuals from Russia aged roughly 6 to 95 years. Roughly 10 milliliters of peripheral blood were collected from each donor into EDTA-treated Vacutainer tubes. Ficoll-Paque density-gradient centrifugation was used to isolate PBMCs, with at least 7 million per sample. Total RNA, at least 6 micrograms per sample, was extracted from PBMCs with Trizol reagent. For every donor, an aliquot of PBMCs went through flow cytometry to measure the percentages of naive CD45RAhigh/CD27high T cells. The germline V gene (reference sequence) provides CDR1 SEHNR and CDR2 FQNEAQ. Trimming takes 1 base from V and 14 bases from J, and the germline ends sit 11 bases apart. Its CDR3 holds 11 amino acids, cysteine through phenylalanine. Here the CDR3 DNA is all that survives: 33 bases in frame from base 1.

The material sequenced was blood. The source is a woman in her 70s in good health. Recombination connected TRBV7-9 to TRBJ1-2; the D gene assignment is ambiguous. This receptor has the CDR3 CASSLVEGWTF. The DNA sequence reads TGTGCCAGCAGCTTAGTCGAGGGTTGGACCTTC.